The rows below give T cell receptor beta chains drawn from one sample of a study of shared clonotypes between healthy human individuals. TCRdb's table, derived via immunoSEQ multiplex PCR, lists solely in-frame clones and lacks some. The repertoire includes 2 million to 3 million clones, 93% of them detected once, and about 0.39% sits in the top ten. The sample was naive CD4+ T cells from PBMCs. These receptor sequences come from a man aged 18 to 30 in good health. Some clones in this sample may be carry-over from other donors' samples. The CDR3 runs from the conserved cysteine through the conserved F or W. A D gene is named only where the DNA matches it firmly. Not every row has a clone size; where given, it reads once, few, many or a size class.

CDR3nt: TGTGCCAGCAGTTTATGGTCACTCGGAGCGGGAGGGATCTACAATGAGCAGTTCTTC; CDR3aa: CASSLWSLGAGGIYNEQFF; abundance: NA; d_gene: TRBD2; j_gene: TRBJ2-1; v_gene: TRBV28
CDR3nt: TGTGCCAGCACCCCAGGACGCAGTTTCTACGAGCAGTACTTC; CDR3aa: CASTPGRSFYEQYF; abundance: NA; d_gene: NA; j_gene: TRBJ2-7; v_gene: TRBV11-2
CDR3nt: TGCAGCGTCGCCCGGACAGCGGAGAACACTGAAGCTTTCTTT; CDR3aa: CSVARTAENTEAFF; abundance: few; d_gene: NA; j_gene: TRBJ1-1; v_gene: TRBV29-1
CDR3nt: TGCGCCAGCAGCCAACTAGCGGGAGGGCCGTCGGATACGCAGTATTTT; CDR3aa: CASSQLAGGPSDTQYF; abundance: NA; d_gene: TRBD2; j_gene: TRBJ2-3; v_gene: TRBV4-3
CDR3nt: TGTGCCAGCGCCCTGAGCTCCTACAATGAGCAGTTCTTC; CDR3aa: CASALSSYNEQFF; abundance: NA; d_gene: NA; j_gene: TRBJ2-1; v_gene: TRBV18
CDR3nt: TGTGCCAGCAGCGACGGGACTAGCCTTTACAATGAGCAGTTCTTC; CDR3aa: CASSDGTSLYNEQFF; abundance: NA; d_gene: TRBD2; j_gene: TRBJ2-1; v_gene: TRBV9
CDR3nt: TGTGCCAGCAACCTCAGGGTAGGGGTCACCGGGGAGCTGTTTTTT; CDR3aa: CASNLRVGVTGELFF; abundance: NA; d_gene: NA; j_gene: TRBJ2-2; v_gene: TRBV27
CDR3nt: TGTGCCAGCAGCTCAACGCGACTAGTTCGAATCCCCAATGAGCAGTTCTTC; CDR3aa: CASSSTRLVRIPNEQFF; abundance: NA; d_gene: NA; j_gene: TRBJ2-1; v_gene: TRBV21-1
CDR3nt: TGTGCCAGCAGCTTCCGTGGACAGATGAACACTGAAGCTTTCTTT; CDR3aa: CASSFRGQMNTEAFF; abundance: NA; d_gene: NA; j_gene: TRBJ1-1; v_gene: TRBV11-2
CDR3nt: TGTGCCAGCAACGCGCAAGGCTATGGCTACACCTTC; CDR3aa: CASNAQGYGYTF; abundance: NA; d_gene: NA; j_gene: TRBJ1-2; v_gene: TRBV28
CDR3nt: TGTGCCTGGAGTGACCCAGGTCAGCCCCAGCATTTT; CDR3aa: CAWSDPGQPQHF; abundance: NA; d_gene: NA; j_gene: TRBJ1-5; v_gene: TRBV30
CDR3nt: TGTGCCAGCGGCTCTCAAGGGGAGGGCGAGCAGTACTTC; CDR3aa: CASGSQGEGEQYF; abundance: NA; d_gene: TRBD2; j_gene: TRBJ2-7; v_gene: TRBV2
CDR3nt: TGTGCCAGCAGTTTATTCCCCCGGGGGACAGGGACTGTCCGAGCTTTCTTT; CDR3aa: CASSLFPRGTGTVRAFF; abundance: NA; d_gene: TRBD1; j_gene: TRBJ1-1; v_gene: TRBV28
CDR3nt: TGCGCCAGCAGCTTAGGCGGGAGTCCGTACAATGAGCAGTTCTTC; CDR3aa: CASSLGGSPYNEQFF; abundance: NA; d_gene: TRBD2; j_gene: TRBJ2-1; v_gene: TRBV5-1
CDR3nt: TGTGCCTGGAGTAGGGGAGACTATGGCTACACCTTC; CDR3aa: CAWSRGDYGYTF; abundance: NA; d_gene: NA; j_gene: TRBJ1-2; v_gene: TRBV30
CDR3nt: TGTGCCAGCACACGACAGCCGATGAACACTGAAGCTTTCTTT; CDR3aa: CASTRQPMNTEAFF; abundance: NA; d_gene: NA; j_gene: TRBJ1-1; v_gene: TRBV6-5
CDR3nt: TGTGCCAGCAGTTACAAGTCCGTCACAACTAATGAAAAACTGTTTTTT; CDR3aa: CASSYKSVTTNEKLFF; abundance: NA; d_gene: NA; j_gene: TRBJ1-4; v_gene: TRBV6-5
CDR3nt: TGTGCCAGCAGACAAAATAGGGGGGCGGGCCTCTCCTACAATGAGCAGTTCTTC; CDR3aa: CASRQNRGAGLSYNEQFF; abundance: NA; d_gene: NA; j_gene: TRBJ2-1; v_gene: TRBV27
CDR3nt: TGTGCCAGTAACGCTCCGGGAGCGCTAAATGAGCAGTTCTTC; CDR3aa: CASNAPGALNEQFF; abundance: NA; d_gene: NA; j_gene: TRBJ2-1; v_gene: TRBV19
CDR3nt: TGTGCCAGCAGCTGGGACAGGGGGCTTGAGACCCAGTACTTC; CDR3aa: CASSWDRGLETQYF; abundance: NA; d_gene: TRBD1; j_gene: TRBJ2-5; v_gene: TRBV5-8
CDR3nt: TGTGCCAGCAGTTTATCGATGGGGCTAGCGGGAGGAGATACGCAGTATTTT; CDR3aa: CASSLSMGLAGGDTQYF; abundance: NA; d_gene: TRBD2; j_gene: TRBJ2-3; v_gene: TRBV27
CDR3nt: TGTGCCATCAGTGACGGGAGCGGTGGCTACACCTTC; CDR3aa: CAISDGSGGYTF; abundance: few; d_gene: NA; j_gene: TRBJ1-2; v_gene: TRBV10-3
CDR3nt: TGTGCCAGCTCACCCGGAGGGGCCGAGAACACTGAAGCTTTCTTT; CDR3aa: CASSPGGAENTEAFF; abundance: NA; d_gene: NA; j_gene: TRBJ1-1; v_gene: TRBV18
CDR3nt: TGTGCCAGCAGCTTAGACGGACAGGGGAGGCGGTCAAGGAACTATGGCTACACCTTC; CDR3aa: CASSLDGQGRRSRNYGYTF; abundance: NA; d_gene: TRBD1; j_gene: TRBJ1-2; v_gene: TRBV11-2